The entry that follows covers one T cell receptor beta chain sequence. This receptor's antigen is unknown. Nothing much larger sits one base from this clone, and base qualities are not available. This record comes from a study of glioma-infiltrating T cells (dated by TCRdb to the mid-2010s). Background on the whole study: TCR alpha- and beta-chain repertoires were sequenced from glioma tissue, non-neoplastic brain tissue and matched peripheral blood mononuclear cells. Each tissue-infiltrating repertoire was compared with the same patient's peripheral blood repertoire to measure divergence between tissue and blood T-cell populations. Three low-grade glioma patients, roughly 8 primary glioblastoma patients, and three non-glioma patients who contributed non-neoplastic brain tissue made up the paired cohort.

Relative to germline, V is 3 bases shorter and J is 0 bases shorter, with 12 bases between their ends. CDR1 and CDR2 are read off the germline V gene (reference sequence) as DFQATT and SNEGSKA. Including cysteine and phenylalanine, the CDR3 has 15 amino acids. Only CDR3 DNA is held: 45 bases, read in frame from base 1. TCR alpha and beta CDR3 regions were amplified with the iRepertoire nested amplicon-rescue multiplex PCR (arm-PCR) platform from RNA. The input for one-step reverse transcription and amplification was about 90-450 ng of tissue mRNA or PBMC total RNA. Following bead purification, Illumina adapters were added through a secondary multiplex PCR, and the libraries were then gel-purified between 200 and 400 bp. The libraries contained internal 6-nucleotide barcodes that were used for demultiplexing. Sequencing of the libraries was done on an Illumina MiSeq using 2x220 or 2x250 nucleotide paired-end reads. On the authors' methods: Paired reads were merged with FLASH 1.2.11 and aligned to the GRCh37 human genome with BWA-MEM before extracting TRA and TRB reads. V and J assignment used an IMGT-derived reference of cassette sequences and CDR3 motifs that included pseudogenes. Three-frame translation of reads was performed, and productive CDR3s were defined as those with a C...FGXG motif and no stop codons. Clonotypes were defined as unique combinations of V-J cassette pair and CDR3 amino acid sequence. Filtering of reads was based on Hamming distance, with the threshold set by the sequence error rate of each sample in mapped regions. The public reads were quality trimmed at Q25 with fastp and then assembled into clones with MiXCR by TCRdb, keeping productive beta chains. Each CDR3 protein gets just one entry, which takes the most common genes and DNA from the rows behind it. The V and J calls come from TCRdb's annotation, not from the publication. The sample data list about 130,000 distinct CDR3 sequences, and 24% of these were observed just once. Approximately 26% of the sample goes to the ten largest clones.

The paper as a whole reports these results and caveats: VJ-independent divergence between tissue and blood was below expectation in non-neoplastic patients but above expectation in all gliomas, especially low-grade gliomas. Only a very small number of CDR3 sequences turned up in both tissue and blood, a result put down to high CDR3 diversity combined with limited sampling. Group comparisons rested on small numbers: three non-neoplastic, three low-grade glioma and under ten glioblastoma patients.

This TCR came from a human donor with low-grade glioma or glioblastoma, undergoing nonglioma brain surgery, or in good health (not recorded which). The chain joins TRBV20-1 to TRBJ2-1, with TRBD1 perhaps the D gene, on 6 matching bases. Sequenced sample: glioma tissue, nonneoplastic brain tissue, or PBMCs (not recorded which). DNA sequence: TGCAGTGCTAGGGTACAGGGAAGCTCCTACAATGAGCAGTTCTTC. Protein translation: CSARVQGSSYNEQFF.